A single sample is the source of the 32 T cell receptor beta chains below, sequenced in a study of blood T cell repertoires in COVID-19. This table comes from immunoSEQ multiplex PCR, and its TCRdb copy is limited to in-frame clones, with some not included. The sample contains around 200,000 clones, about 90% of which appear only once. Sequenced material: PBMCs or T cells enriched from blood (not recorded which). The receptors here all came from a young man who had recovered from COVID-19.

The chain links TRBV19 to TRBJ1-6; D may be TRBD1 (5 bases). The CDR3 sequence is 16 residues long. Per the germline V gene, CDR1 is LNHDA and CDR2 is SQIVND (reference sequence). The V end was cut by 2 bases, the J end by 4 bases, with 12 bases between. CDR3 region: CASSIRGRDYNSPLHF. CDR3 nucleotide sequence: TGTGCCAGTAGTATACGAGGCAGGGATTATAATTCACCCCTCCACTTT.

The chain carries TRBV2 and TRBJ2-7; weak D call: TRBD2 (5 bases). The CDR3 runs to 13 residues. The V gene's germline CDR1 is SNHLY and CDR2 FYNNEI. V was clipped by 3 bases and J by 1 base, with 7 bases between them. The CDR3 sequence is CASSEGVSYEQYF. CDR3 DNA sequence: TGTGCCAGCAGTGAGGGAGTATCCTACGAGCAGTACTTC.

This clone was found once. The chain recombines TRBV19 with TRBJ1-5, with 9 bases lining up with TRBD1. V was clipped by 9 bases and J by 6 bases; unmatched bases: 9. This CDR3 contains 14 residues. Per germline, CDR1 LNHDA and CDR2 SQIVND (reference sequence). CDR3 residues: CASSFTGGGQPQHF. CDR3 nucleotide sequence: TGTGCCAGCTCATTTACAGGGGGCGGTCAGCCCCAGCATTTT.

This clone is a singleton in its sample. The J gene is TRBJ2-3, the V gene TRBV7-2; 8 nucleotides match TRBD2. CDR1 SGHTA and CDR2 FQGNSA come from the germline V gene. This CDR3 region has 19 residues. Losses at the gene ends were 4 bases for V and 0 bases for J; bases not matched to a gene: 15. CDR3 sequence reads: CASSSQAPGLVLSTDTQYF. CDR3 nucleotide sequence: TGTGCCAGCAGCTCTCAAGCGCCGGGACTAGTTCTTAGCACAGATACGCAGTATTTT.

The genes are TRBV11-2 and TRBJ2-7, with TRBD1 matching over 8 bases. The CDR3 has 16 amino acids. Germline CDR1 reads SGHAT; CDR2 reads FQNNGV. The ends lost 1 base at V and 2 bases at J; junction bases unmatched: 7. The CDR3 nucleotides read TGTGCCAGCAGCTTAGGGGGACAGGCCTCAACCTACGAGCAGTACTTC. Translation: CASSLGGQASTYEQYF.

The chain employs TRBV6-2 or TRBV6-3 and TRBJ1-2; maybe TRBD1 (6 bases). The CDR3 is 17 residues long. The V and J ends lost 2 bases and 4 bases respectively, with 20 bases between them. Germline V CDR1 and CDR2: MNHEY, SVGEGT. CDR3 sequence (DNA): TGTGCCAGCAGTTACCTTACCGGCGCAGGGGTGGCCTATGGCTACACCTTC. Protein sequence: CASSYLTGAGVAYGYTF.

This chain links TRBV6-5 with TRBJ2-5, with 11 bases lining up with TRBD2. J gave up 4 bases and V 6 bases, and 7 bases lay outside the gene matches. The CDR3 has 15 residues. Looked up from germline, CDR1 is MNHEY and CDR2 is SVGAGI. The CDR3 region has the DNA TGTGCCAGCAGCATCACTAGCGGGGGTTCAGAGACCCAGTACTTC. Its translation is CASSITSGGSETQYF.

The V call is TRBV7-8, the J call TRBJ1-2; 9 nucleotides line up with TRBD1. This CDR3 region has 18 residues. The V and J ends lost 3 bases and 8 bases, in that order; junction bases with no gene match: 19. Germline V gives CDR1 SGHVS, CDR2 FQNEAQ. CDR3 in amino acids: CASSFSTGTGKSPGGYTF. The CDR3 region has the DNA TGTGCCAGCAGCTTCTCCACCGGGACAGGGAAGTCCCCTGGGGGCTACACCTTC.

This chain connects TRBV27 to TRBJ1-6, with D perhaps matching TRBD1 (5 bases). Germline V lookup: CDR1 MNHEY, CDR2 SMNVEV (reference sequence). Trimming removed 8 bases from V and 6 bases from J, with 14 bases in between. The CDR3 is made up of 14 amino acids. The chain's CDR3 is CASRSGELNSPLHF. In DNA, the CDR3 is TGTGCCAGCCGATCGGGGGAACTTAATTCACCCCTCCACTTT.

The rearrangement joins TRBV6-4 to TRBJ2-3, with 8 bases matching TRBD1. V trimming: 5 bases; J trimming: 1 base; junction bases outside the gene matches: 8. Per germline, CDR1 MRHNA and CDR2 SNTAGT. The CDR3 spans 16 residues. CDR3 residues: CASSLGQGFGTDTQYF. CDR3 bases: TGTGCCAGCAGTCTAGGACAGGGCTTCGGCACAGATACGCAGTATTTT.

This sequence joins TRBV6-5 and TRBJ2-1; no firm D call. The CDR3 is 16 amino acids. CDR1 and CDR2 (germline): MNHEY, SVGAGI. The ends were cut back, 4 bases at V and 0 bases at J, with 13 bases in the middle. The CDR3 bases are TGTGCCAGCAGTTTTAACTTACTAAGCTCCTACAATGAGCAGTTCTTC. Its protein is CASSFNLLSSYNEQFF.

The chain is built from TRBV15 and TRBJ2-1; 11 nucleotides align to TRBD2. CDR1 and CDR2 from the germline V gene are LNHNV and YYDKDF (reference sequence). V shed 3 bases, J shed 7 bases, and the junction held 5 bases outside the gene matches. CDR3 length equals 15 residues. The CDR3 loop is CATSRVVAGGNEQFF. In DNA form, the CDR3 reads TGTGCCACCAGCAGGGTGGTAGCGGGAGGGAATGAGCAGTTCTTC.

J is TRBJ2-7 and V is TRBV4-1; 8 bases are a match to TRBD1. This CDR3 region has 14 residues. Per the germline V gene, CDR1 is MGHRA and CDR2 is YSYEKL. J gave up 5 bases and V 1 base, and 4 bases lay outside the gene matches. The DNA for the CDR3 is TGCGCCAGCAGCCAAGTTCCAGGGGGCCACGAGCAGTACTTC. Translation gives CASSQVPGGHEQYF.

V and J are TRBV28 and TRBJ2-5, with 12 nucleotides matching TRBD2. With 4 bases clipped from V and 1 base from J, the junction kept 4 bases outside the gene matches. This CDR3 is 16 amino acids long. CDR1 is MDHEN, CDR2 SYDVKM, per germline. CDR3 region: CASSSRLAGVQETQYF. The DNA for the CDR3 is TGTGCCAGCAGTTCTCGACTAGCGGGAGTCCAAGAGACCCAGTACTTC. Filled out from reference TRBV28 and TRBJ2-5, the complete variable domain reads DVKVTQSSRYLVKRTGEKVFLECVQDMDHENMFWYRQDPGLGLRLIYFSYDVKMKEKGDIPEGYSVSREKKERFSLILESASTNQTSMYLCASSSRLAGVQETQYFGPGTRLLVL.

The chain couples TRBV7-8 to TRBJ1-4; D ambiguous. Trimming cost V 1 base and J 3 bases, with 15 bases left between them. The CDR3 covers 17 residues. Germline loops: CDR1 SGHVS, CDR2 FQNEAQ. The CDR3 loop is CASSLGRNNEANEKLFF. The CDR3 nucleotides are TGTGCCAGCAGCTTAGGCCGAAACAATGAGGCTAATGAAAAACTGTTTTTT.

The genes are TRBV6-1 and TRBJ1-6, with D perhaps matching TRBD1 (6 bases). Trimming removed 1 base at V and 7 bases at J, with 11 bases between. The CDR3 is 15 residues long. CDR1 and CDR2 (germline): MNHNS, SASEGT. The CDR3 reads CASSEGGLRNSPLHF. The CDR3 bases are TGTGCCAGCAGTGAAGGGGGGCTGCGGAATTCACCCCTCCACTTT.

The rearrangement joins TRBV4-1 to TRBJ2-7; D is possibly TRBD1 (5 bases). The CDR3 length is 15 residues. The ends were cut back, 0 bases at V and 2 bases at J, with 11 bases in the middle. Germline CDR1 MGHRA, CDR2 YSYEKL. The CDR3: CASSQDFPGPYEQYF. Here the CDR3 DNA reads TGCGCCAGCAGCCAAGATTTTCCAGGGCCCTACGAGCAGTACTTC.

The chain recombines TRBV18 with TRBJ2-3; tentative D call: TRBD1 (5 bases). The CDR3 has 17 amino acids. Germline loops: CDR1 KGHSH, CDR2 LQKENI. Between the trimmed V and J ends, which lost 3 bases and 1 base, there was a span of 17 bases. This CDR3 reads CASSPALGVGRTDTQYF. For the CDR3, the DNA is TGTGCCAGCTCACCCGCCCTAGGGGTGGGTCGCACAGATACGCAGTATTTT.

The V gene is TRBV19, the J gene TRBJ1-6; tentatively, D is TRBD1 (5 bases). Trimming cost V 5 bases and J 7 bases, with 12 bases left between them. Germline CDR1 is LNHDA and CDR2 is SQIVND (reference sequence). The CDR3 extends over 14 amino acids. CDR3 DNA: TGTGCCAGTAGTGATCAGGGCTACAATTCACCCCTCCACTTT. As protein: CASSDQGYNSPLHF.

The chain links TRBV6-5 to TRBJ2-7, with TRBD1 matching 9 bases. This CDR3 is 15 amino acids long. CDR1 is MNHEY and CDR2 is SVGAGI in the germline V gene. After removal of 7 bases from V and 2 bases from J, the junction contained 9 bases not matched to a gene. The CDR3 here is CASKTGQGSPYEQYF. The CDR3 DNA follows: TGTGCCAGCAAAACGGGACAGGGAAGTCCCTACGAGCAGTACTTC.

The rearrangement joins TRBV20-1 to TRBJ1-2; TRBD1 matches 8 bases. J was trimmed by 0 bases and V by 3 bases; bases with no gene match: 3. CDR1 and CDR2 (germline): DFQATT, SNEGSKA (reference sequence). This CDR3 is built from 14 residues. The DNA for the CDR3 is TGCAGTGCTAGTTTGGGACAGGCTAACTATGGCTACACCTTC. It codes for CSASLGQANYGYTF.

The gene calls are TRBV4-3 and TRBJ1-2; no reliable D call. CDR1 and CDR2 from the germline V gene are LGHNA and YSLEER. Deletions cut 0 bases from V and 6 bases from J, with 14 bases between. This CDR3 has 15 residues. The DNA for the CDR3 is TGCGCCAGCAGCCAAGATCTTGGGTTTCGGGATGGCTACACCTTC. Translating gives CASSQDLGFRDGYTF.

The chain recombines TRBV6-5 with TRBJ2-7; 7 positions agree with TRBD1. The V segment lost 0 bases and the J segment 12 bases; nucleotides outside the gene matches: 5. The CDR3 is made up of 12 amino acids. CDR1 and CDR2 (germline): MNHEY, SVGAGI. The CDR3 loop is CASSYSTGSLYF. In DNA, the CDR3 is TGTGCCAGCAGTTACTCGACAGGGTCGTTGTACTTC.

The rearrangement joins TRBV30 to TRBJ2-1; maybe TRBD2 (7 bases). The CDR3 sequence is 18 residues long. Germline V gives CDR1 GTSNPN, CDR2 SVGIG (reference sequence). With 5 bases removed from V and 4 bases from J, the gap between germline ends came to 27 bases. The CDR3 region has the DNA TGTGCCTGGGTCCCCACGAGCACGGCGGGGGCTCTATACAATGAGCAGTTCTTC. Translation: CAWVPTSTAGALYNEQFF.

The V gene is TRBV5-8, the J gene TRBJ1-2, with D unresolved. Trimming cost V 7 bases and J 8 bases, with 9 bases left between them. This CDR3 is built from 10 residues. The germline CDR1 and CDR2 sequences are SGHTS and YDEGEE. As DNA, the CDR3 is TGTGCCAGCCGCCCCGGGGGCTACACCTTC. Residues: CASRPGGYTF. Supplemented by reference TRBV5-8 and TRBJ1-2, the full variable domain reads EAGVTQSPTHLIKTRGQQATLRCSPISGHTSVYWYQQALGLGLQFLLWYDEGEERNRGNFPPRFSGRQFPNYSSELNVNALELEDSALYLCASRPGGYTFGSGTRLTVV.

Here the CDR3 reads CASRSGTGVVSYNSPLHF. Written as DNA, the CDR3 is TGCGCCAGCAGGTCTGGGACAGGGGTCGTTTCCTATAATTCACCCCTCCACTTT. This rearrangement joins TRBV5-1 to TRBJ1-6, with 10 bases identical to TRBD1. CDR1 SGHRS and CDR2 YFSETQ come from the germline V gene. The CDR3 is made up of 18 amino acids. V lost 5 bases, J lost 1 base, and 9 bases stayed unmatched.

The chain employs TRBV19 and TRBJ2-7; the D is unclear. The CDR3 has 14 residues. Per germline, CDR1 LNHDA and CDR2 SQIVND (reference sequence). Trimming pared 3 bases from V and 3 bases from J, leaving 12 bases between. The CDR3 loop reads CASSMAPGDYEQYF. DNA of the CDR3: TGTGCCAGTAGTATGGCCCCTGGTGACTACGAGCAGTACTTC. Variable domain in full (rest from reference TRBV19 and TRBJ2-7): DGGITQSPKYLFRKEGQNVTLSCEQNLNHDAMYWYRQDPGQGLRLIYYSQIVNDFQKGDIAEGYSVSREKKESFPLTVTSAQKNPTAFYLCASSMAPGDYEQYFGPGTRLTVT.

V and J are TRBV28 and TRBJ2-4; 7 bases line up with TRBD2. The CDR3 is 20 amino acids. With V trimmed by 7 bases and J by 1 base, 22 bases remained unmatched. Germline CDR1 reads MDHEN; CDR2 reads SYDVKM. CDR3 nucleotide sequence: TGTGCCAGCAAGGTGGCAGCCTTCTCCGGGACTAACGGGGCCAAAAACATTCAGTACTTC. It translates to CASKVAAFSGTNGAKNIQYF.

The chain employs TRBV15 and TRBJ1-1; D is ambiguous. The CDR3 covers 15 residues. Trimming removed 3 bases at V and 5 bases at J, with 16 bases between. Germline CDR1 reads LNHNV; CDR2 reads YYDKDF (reference sequence). DNA for the CDR3: TGTGCCACCAGCAGGAGTTCAGGTCGAGGGACTGAAGCTTTCTTT. Protein: CATSRSSGRGTEAFF.

This clone was picked up one time. The chain links TRBV9 to TRBJ2-3; 8 nucleotides agree with TRBD2. With 5 bases clipped from V and 2 bases from J, the junction kept 13 bases outside the gene matches. The CDR3 consists of 17 residues. Looked up from germline, CDR1 is SGDLS and CDR2 is YYNGEE. The CDR3 nucleotides are TGTGCCAGCAGACCAACCTCAGCGGGGGAGTACACAGATACGCAGTATTTT. Translation gives CASRPTSAGEYTDTQYF.

The chain is built from TRBV7-9 and TRBJ1-3; 10 nucleotides line up with TRBD1. V trimming: 1 base; J trimming: 2 bases; junction bases outside the gene matches: 11. The CDR3 length is 19 residues. Germline V lookup: CDR1 SEHNR, CDR2 FQNEAQ (reference sequence). The CDR3 reads CASSLELGQGQKAGNTIYF. CDR3 nucleotide sequence: TGTGCCAGCAGCTTAGAATTGGGACAGGGGCAAAAGGCTGGAAACACCATATATTTT.

The J gene is TRBJ1-2, the V gene TRBV5-1; 10 bases agree with TRBD1. With 2 bases clipped from V and 4 bases from J, the junction kept 2 bases outside the gene matches. The germline gives CDR1 SGHRS, CDR2 YFSETQ. The CDR3 length is 14 residues. The CDR3 DNA is TGCGCCAGCAGCTTTCGACAGGGGGCCTATGGCTACACCTTC. Its protein product is CASSFRQGAYGYTF.